This TCR beta chain was identified in a study of monozygotic twins with inflammatory bowel disease. Study results and caveats: Support was lacking for any single strong IBD-associated signal or clonotype.

Total RNA, at roughly 3.5 ug, went into every TCR library. PCR of TCRalpha and TCRbeta cDNA was nested, with two rounds of around 16 and 10 cycles. For each CDR3 protein, TCRdb gives one entry from its re-call of the 5' RACE reads, without DNA. The sample totals nearly 450,000 distinct CDR3 sequences; its top ten clones hold 2.4%. To note about this clonotype: What it binds is unknown.

This receptor was taken from a human donor with ulcerative colitis or Crohn's disease, or a healthy co-twin of an affected twin (not recorded which). Source material: blood.

The CDR3 loop is CASSNTVNTGELFF. This sequence joins TRBV27 and TRBJ2-2. The CDR3 is 14 residues long. Germline loops: CDR1 MNHEY, CDR2 SMNVEV (reference sequence).